Presented here are 16 T cell receptor beta chains from one specimen sequenced in a study of PD-1 blockade in classical Hodgkin lymphoma. Here immunoSEQ multiplex PCR was the method, and the copy in TCRdb shows in-frame clones only, minus some. The table includes approximately 46,000 clones, approximately 70% detected once. Every single patient, without exception, relapsed after autologous stem cell transplantation, and brentuximab vedotin exposure varied. This specimen consisted of peripheral blood mononuclear cells (PBMCs), obtained at baseline. The receptor set was obtained from a human donor with classical Hodgkin lymphoma.

V gene TRBV9 combines with J gene TRBJ2-1; 13 nucleotides align to TRBD2. The germline V gene encodes CDR1 SGDLS and CDR2 YYNGEE. This CDR3 has 14 amino acids. V lost 6 bases to trimming and J lost 5 bases; unmatched junction nucleotides: 2. The CDR3 protein is CASTGTSGNNEQFF. For the CDR3, the DNA is TGTGCCAGCACCGGGACTAGCGGGAACAATGAGCAGTTCTTC.

V and J are TRBV2 and TRBJ2-1; a possible D gene is TRBD2 (6 bases). CDR1 and CDR2 from the germline V gene are SNHLY and FYNNEI. V shed 6 bases and J shed 8 bases, with 8 bases lying between them. CDR3 length equals 11 residues. The CDR3 region is CASSTSHEQFF. The CDR3 DNA reads TGTGCCAGCAGCACTAGCCATGAGCAGTTCTTC.

The chain combines TRBV6-5 with TRBJ1-5, with D perhaps TRBD1 (5 bases). This CDR3 comprises 14 residues. CDR1 MNHEY and CDR2 SVGAGI come from the germline V gene. Trimming removed 6 bases from V and 8 bases from J, with 17 bases in between. In nucleotides, the CDR3 is TGTGCCAGCAGCCTTGACAGCCGACGGGAGCCCCAGCATTTT. Translation gives CASSLDSRREPQHF.

With regard to this clone: Other DNA variants within this sample encode the same CDR3. The chain employs TRBV2 and TRBJ2-3; TRBD2 aligns across 11 bases. CDR1 SNHLY and CDR2 FYNNEI come from the germline V gene. Trimming at V came to 3 bases and at J to 1 base, leaving 6 bases not matched to a gene. The CDR3 spans 17 residues. CDR3 DNA: TGTGCCAGCAGTGATCCCGGACTAGCGGGTGGCACAGATACGCAGTATTTT. It encodes CASSDPGLAGGTDTQYF.

This chain connects TRBV4-1 to TRBJ1-5; weak D call: TRBD1 (5 bases). This CDR3 spans 17 amino acids. Germline CDR1 reads MGHRA; CDR2 reads YSYEKL. V was trimmed by 3 bases and J by 4 bases, leaving 19 bases between them. CDR3 nucleotide sequence: TGCGCCAGCAGCCAGGGGCCGACCCTGTTAGGGAATCAGCCCCAGCATTTT. Amino acid sequence: CASSQGPTLLGNQPQHF.

This clone was counted only a few times. The chain recombines TRBV7-8 with TRBJ2-5; D is possibly TRBD1 (7 bases). V lost 6 bases, J lost 3 bases, and 17 bases lay in between. Per the germline V gene, CDR1 is SGHVS and CDR2 is FQNEAQ. This CDR3 spans 15 amino acids. The CDR3 spells CASSRGTARKETQYF. The CDR3 region has the DNA TGTGCCAGCAGTCGCGGGACAGCCCGAAAAGAGACCCAGTACTTC.

CDR3 in DNA: TGTGCCAGCAGTGCGGGGTCTTGGGTCACAGATACGCAGTATTTT. This codes for CASSAGSWVTDTQYF. The rearrangement joins TRBV6-1 to TRBJ2-3, with D perhaps TRBD2 (5 bases). Trimming left V 4 bases short and J 2 bases short, with 13 bases between. This CDR3 region has 15 residues. CDR1 is MNHNS and CDR2 is SASEGT in the germline V gene.

V is TRBV5-5 and J is TRBJ2-1; TRBD1 agrees at 12 bases. Germline trimming cut 4 bases from V and 8 bases from J; bases unmatched to any gene: 7. From germline, CDR1 is SGHKS and CDR2 YYEKEE (reference sequence). This CDR3 has 15 residues. CDR3 bases: TGTGCCAGCAGCATGGGACAGGGGGCATGGGATGAGCAGTTCTTC. Protein: CASSMGQGAWDEQFF.

This clone was counted a few times. This rearrangement joins TRBV5-4 to TRBJ1-1, with TRBD1 matching over 8 bases. Germline CDR1 and CDR2: SGHNT and YYREEE (reference sequence). J lost 1 base, V lost 4 bases, and 3 bases had no gene match. The CDR3 consists of 14 residues. The CDR3 DNA sequence: TGTGCCAGCAGCCGCGGACAGGGGAACACTGAAGCTTTCTTT. Its protein is CASSRGQGNTEAFF.

V gene TRBV19 combines with J gene TRBJ2-5; D is possibly TRBD1 or TRBD2 (6 bases each). V was pared by 2 bases and J by 5 bases, with 12 bases between. CDR3 length equals 14 residues. Germline lookup yields CDR1 LNHDA and CDR2 SQIVND (reference sequence). The CDR3 sequence: CASSIMGGLETQYF. The CDR3, as DNA: TGTGCCAGTAGTATAATGGGGGGCCTGGAGACCCAGTACTTC.

V usage is TRBV7-9 and J usage is TRBJ2-7; D may be TRBD2 (6 bases). CDR1 and CDR2 from the germline V gene are SEHNR and FQNEAQ (reference sequence). This CDR3 region has 18 residues. V dropped 0 bases and J dropped 2 bases, with 20 bases sitting between them. The CDR3 DNA sequence: TGTGCCAGCAGCTTAGCTCTTGGCGGGGCCTTACGAACCTACGAGCAGTACTTC. Protein sequence: CASSLALGGALRTYEQYF.

The V gene is TRBV25-1, the J gene TRBJ1-6; TRBD1 aligns across 9 bases. Per germline, CDR1 MGHDK and CDR2 SYGVNS. The CDR3 extends over 15 amino acids. J gave up 10 bases and V 4 bases, and 8 bases lay outside the gene matches. For the CDR3, the DNA is TGTGCCAGCAGTGGGCAAAGGGACAGGGTCTCACCCCTCCACTTT. Translating gives CASSGQRDRVSPLHF.

The chain couples TRBV19 to TRBJ2-1; 11 nucleotides align to TRBD2. CDR1 LNHDA and CDR2 SQIVND come from the germline V gene (reference sequence). Trimming cost V 3 bases and J 4 bases; bases outside gene matches: 8. CDR3 length: 17 amino acids. CDR3 nucleotide sequence: TGTGCCAGTAGTATCGTAGCGGGAGGGCCAATGTACAATGAGCAGTTCTTC. Its protein is CASSIVAGGPMYNEQFF.

The CDR3, as DNA: TGTGCCAGTAGTGGATGGGACAGACAAGAGACCCAGTACTTC. Translation gives CASSGWDRQETQYF. The gene calls are TRBV19 and TRBJ2-5; TRBD1 aligns across 7 bases. Looked up from germline, CDR1 is LNHDA and CDR2 is SQIVND (reference sequence). V gave up 5 bases and J gave up 2 bases; unmatched junction bases: 5. The CDR3 totals 14 residues.

This chain joins TRBV15 and TRBJ2-1; TRBD2 is a possible D gene (5 bases). V was cut by 5 bases and J by 5 bases, with 13 bases left in between. The V gene's germline CDR1 is LNHNV and CDR2 YYDKDF (reference sequence). This CDR3 region has 14 residues. The CDR3 here is CATSVTRTDNEQFF. CDR3 DNA sequence: TGTGCCACCAGCGTTACCCGGACTGACAATGAGCAGTTCTTC.

The rearrangement links TRBV7-9 to TRBJ2-2; possibly TRBD1 for D (6 bases). The CDR3 length is 15 residues. Per the germline V gene, CDR1 is SEHNR and CDR2 is FQNEAQ (reference sequence). V shed 5 bases and J shed 0 bases, with 10 bases lying between them. CDR3 nucleotides: TGTGCCAGCAGCCACAGGACAGCGAACACCGGGGAGCTGTTTTTT. Translation: CASSHRTANTGELFF.